The 3 T cell receptor beta chains reported below all come from one sample, sequenced in a study of CD8 T cells in ankylosing spondylitis. TCRdb independently ran MiXCR on the 5' RACE reads; one entry per CDR3 protein. Of 85,000 to 90,000 distinct CDR3 sequences in the sample, around 27% were seen once. Sequencing was performed on blood, either unsorted or a sorted T cell fraction (not recorded which). The receptors here all came from a male donor with ankylosing spondylitis or in good health (not recorded which).

This chain joins TRBV7-6 and TRBJ2-2, with 11 positions matching TRBD2. The germline V gene has CDR1 SGHVS and CDR2 FNYEAQ. Trimming cost V 3 bases and J 4 bases; bases outside gene matches: 1. There are 15 residues in the CDR3. In nucleotides, the CDR3 is TGTGCCAGCAGCTTTAGCGGGAGGGTCACCGGGGAGCTGTTTTTT. This gives the protein CASSFSGRVTGELFF.

The sample holds a few counts of this clonotype. V gene TRBV20-1 combines with J gene TRBJ1-6; 7 bases are shared with TRBD1. Germline CDR1 DFQATT, CDR2 SNEGSKA (reference sequence). Trimming took 1 base from V and 2 from J; bases not matched to a gene: 2. The CDR3 is 15 amino acids. CDR3 loop: CSARATGPYNSPLHF. The DNA of the CDR3 is TGCAGTGCTAGAGCGACAGGGCCCTATAATTCACCCCTCCACTTT.

In its sample, this clonotype was seen a few times. This chain joins TRBV20-1 and TRBJ2-5, with 14 bases lining up with TRBD2. Germline assignment: CDR1 DFQATT and CDR2 SNEGSKA (reference sequence). This CDR3 region has 16 residues. The junction had 9 bases not matched to a gene; V was cut back by 5 bases and J by 4 bases. This CDR3 is CSASIGTSGSAETQYF. CDR3 nucleotide sequence: TGCAGTGCTTCCATCGGGACTAGCGGGAGTGCAGAGACCCAGTACTTC.